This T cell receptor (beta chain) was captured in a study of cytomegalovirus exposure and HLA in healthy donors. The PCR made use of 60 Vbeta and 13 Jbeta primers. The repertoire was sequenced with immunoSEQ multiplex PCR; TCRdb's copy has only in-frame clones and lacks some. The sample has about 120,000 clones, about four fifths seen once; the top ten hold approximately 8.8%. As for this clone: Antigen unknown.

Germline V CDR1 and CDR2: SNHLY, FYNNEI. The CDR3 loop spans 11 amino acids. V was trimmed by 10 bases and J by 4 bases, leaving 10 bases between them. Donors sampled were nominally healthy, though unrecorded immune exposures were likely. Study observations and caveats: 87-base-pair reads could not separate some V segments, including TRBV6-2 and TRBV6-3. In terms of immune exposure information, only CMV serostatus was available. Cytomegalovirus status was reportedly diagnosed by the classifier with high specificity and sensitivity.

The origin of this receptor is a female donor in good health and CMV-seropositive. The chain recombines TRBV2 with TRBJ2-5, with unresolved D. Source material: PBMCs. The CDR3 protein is CATTSGETQYF. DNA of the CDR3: TGTGCCACCACGTCCGGAGAGACCCAGTACTTC.